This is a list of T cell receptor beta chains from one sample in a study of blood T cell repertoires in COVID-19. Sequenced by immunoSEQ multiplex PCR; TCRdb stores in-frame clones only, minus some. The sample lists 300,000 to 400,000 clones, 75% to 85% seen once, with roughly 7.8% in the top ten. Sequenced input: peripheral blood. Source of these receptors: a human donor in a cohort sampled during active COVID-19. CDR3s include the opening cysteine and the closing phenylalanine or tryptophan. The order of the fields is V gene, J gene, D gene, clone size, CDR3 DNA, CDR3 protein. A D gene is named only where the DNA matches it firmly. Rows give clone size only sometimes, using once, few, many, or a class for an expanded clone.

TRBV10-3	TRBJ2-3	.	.	TGTGCCATCAGGCCTGACACCCCTGGGACAGATACGCAGTATTTT	CAIRPDTPGTDTQYF
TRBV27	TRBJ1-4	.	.	TGTGCCAGCACCACGACAGCAACTAATGAAAAACTGTTTTTT	CASTTTATNEKLFF
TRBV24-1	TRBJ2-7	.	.	TGTGCCACCAGTGATTTGCGGGGGGAGCAGTACTTC	CATSDLRGEQYF
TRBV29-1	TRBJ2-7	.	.	TGCAGCGTTGAAGGACAGGCCTACGAGCAGTACTTC	CSVEGQAYEQYF
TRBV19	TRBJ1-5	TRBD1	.	TGTGCCAGTAGTAGGGCAGGGGGCGGGTTGGGCAATCAGCCCCAGCATTTT	CASSRAGGGLGNQPQHF
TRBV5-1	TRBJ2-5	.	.	TGCGCCAGCAGCCCCAGCCCGGGGACCCAGTACTTC	CASSPSPGTQYF
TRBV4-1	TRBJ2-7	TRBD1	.	TGCGCCAGCAGCCAGACCGGGACAGGGGGCCGCGAGCAGTACTTC	CASSQTGTGGREQYF
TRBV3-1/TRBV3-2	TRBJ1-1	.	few	TGTGCCAGCAGCCATCTAGGGGGCACTGAAGCTTTCTTT	CASSHLGGTEAFF
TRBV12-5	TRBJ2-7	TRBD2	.	TGTGCTAGTGACCGGACTAGCGGGGGTGAACTGCCCTCCGAGCAGTACTTC	CASDRTSGGELPSEQYF
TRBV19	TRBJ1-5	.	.	TGTGCCAGTAGTATCGCATTCGCGAGCAATCAGCCCCAGCATTTT	CASSIAFASNQPQHF
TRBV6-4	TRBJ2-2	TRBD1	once	TGTGCCAGCAGTGGGGGACAGGACACCGGGGAGCTGTTTTTT	CASSGGQDTGELFF
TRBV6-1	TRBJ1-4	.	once	TGTGCCAGCAGTGGGGGAAGGGGCGCGGTTAATGAAAAACTGTTTTTT	CASSGGRGAVNEKLFF
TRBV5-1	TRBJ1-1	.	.	TGCGCCAGCAGCCCGAGTGGGGGCGGCGAAGCTTTCTTT	CASSPSGGGEAFF
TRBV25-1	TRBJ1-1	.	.	TGTGCCAGCAGTGACGGGATACCACCTCTGGATTTCTTT	CASSDGIPPLDFF
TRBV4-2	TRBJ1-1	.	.	TGTGCCAGCAGCCCCCCAGGGCCTATTGGAGCTTTCTTT	CASSPPGPIGAFF
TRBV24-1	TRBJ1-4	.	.	TGTGCCACCTCGGACAGTCCTAATGAAAAACTGTTTTTT	CATSDSPNEKLFF
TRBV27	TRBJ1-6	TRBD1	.	TGTGCCAGCAGTTTATCGATGGGGACAGGGGGCTCACCCCTCCACTTT	CASSLSMGTGGSPLHF
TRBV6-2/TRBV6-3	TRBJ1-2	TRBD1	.	TGTGCCAGCAGTCGACAGGGGTTGGGCTATGGCTACACCTTC	CASSRQGLGYGYTF
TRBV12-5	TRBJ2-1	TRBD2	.	TGTGCTAGTGGTTTGGTGCGCGGGGGGGCGGAGTACAATGAGCAGTTCTTC	CASGLVRGGAEYNEQFF
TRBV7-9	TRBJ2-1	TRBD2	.	TGTGCCAGCAGCTCTACTAGCGGGGGTAGGAATGAGCAGTTCTTC	CASSSTSGGRNEQFF
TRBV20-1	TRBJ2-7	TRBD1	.	TGCAGTGCTAGTCCGACAGGGTGGGCCTACGAGCAGTACTTC	CSASPTGWAYEQYF
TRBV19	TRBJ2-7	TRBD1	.	TGTGCCAGTAGTGTCCTCCGGGACAGGCAACCCTACGAGCAGTACTTC	CASSVLRDRQPYEQYF
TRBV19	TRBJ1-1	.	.	TGTGCCAGTACCCTCACTGAAGCTTTCTTT	CASTLTEAFF
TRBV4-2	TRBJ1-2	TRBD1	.	TGTGCCAGCAGCCAGGGACAGGTTAGGGGATATGGCTACACCTTC	CASSQGQVRGYGYTF
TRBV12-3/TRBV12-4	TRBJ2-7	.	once	TGTGCCAGCAGTTCTAACAGCTACGAGCAGTACTTC	CASSSNSYEQYF
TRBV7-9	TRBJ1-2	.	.	TGTGCCAGCAGTCGCAGGGATTATGGCTACACCTTC	CASSRRDYGYTF
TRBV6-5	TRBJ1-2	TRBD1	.	TGTGCCACCCCCCCTTACCCGACAGGGGGGGGCTACACCTTC	CATPPYPTGGGYTF
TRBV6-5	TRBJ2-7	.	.	TGTGCCAGCATTAAAACAGGGACGGACTACGAGCAGTACTTC	CASIKTGTDYEQYF
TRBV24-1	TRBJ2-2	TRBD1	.	TGTGCCACCAGGGGACAGGGTGCCGGGGAGCTGTTTTTT	CATRGQGAGELFF
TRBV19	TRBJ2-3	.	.	TGTGCCAGTAGTATAGCCGGGGGTGAGTCCAGTGCAGATACGCAGTATTTT	CASSIAGGESSADTQYF
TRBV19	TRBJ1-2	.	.	TGTGCCAGTAGTATGGGTCCACAGGGAATCTATGGCTACACCTTC	CASSMGPQGIYGYTF
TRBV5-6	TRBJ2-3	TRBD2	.	TGTGCCAGCAGCTTGGGACTAGCAACGGATACGCAGTATTTT	CASSLGLATDTQYF
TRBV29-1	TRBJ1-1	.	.	TGCAGCGTTGAAGATCTAGACGGATACACTGAAGCTTTCTTT	CSVEDLDGYTEAFF
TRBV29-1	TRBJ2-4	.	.	TGCAGCGTGCGGGGCCGACAAAACATTCAGTACTTC	CSVRGRQNIQYF
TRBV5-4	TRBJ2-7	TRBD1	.	TGTGCCAGCAGCGCAAACAGGGGGCAACAGTACGAGCAGTACTTC	CASSANRGQQYEQYF
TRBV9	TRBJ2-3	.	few	TGTGCCAGCAGCCCCGGGCTAGCGAGTAGCACAGATACGCAGTATTTT	CASSPGLASSTDTQYF
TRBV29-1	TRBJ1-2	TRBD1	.	TGCAGCGCTGGAGACAGGGCGGTTAACTATGGCTACACCTTC	CSAGDRAVNYGYTF
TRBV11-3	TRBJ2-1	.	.	TGTGCCAGCAGCCTAGAGGACGGGGGGCTCTCCTACAATGAGCAGTTCTTC	CASSLEDGGLSYNEQFF
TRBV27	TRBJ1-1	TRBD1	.	TGTGCCAGCAGTTTTAAAGGGACAGGGGGTTTCACTGAAGCTTTCTTT	CASSFKGTGGFTEAFF
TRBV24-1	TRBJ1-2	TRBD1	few	TGTGCCACCAGTGATACTCCCGGGACAGGGGCCTATGGCTACACCTTC	CATSDTPGTGAYGYTF
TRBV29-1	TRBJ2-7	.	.	TGCAGCGTTCCACAGGGCCACGAGCAGTACTTC	CSVPQGHEQYF
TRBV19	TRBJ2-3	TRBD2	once	TGTGCCAGTAGTATGCAAGCGGGGAGCACAGATACGCAGTATTTT	CASSMQAGSTDTQYF
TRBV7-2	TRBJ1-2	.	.	TGTGCCAGCAGCTTAGAACAGGGTGTCAACTATGGCTACACCTTC	CASSLEQGVNYGYTF
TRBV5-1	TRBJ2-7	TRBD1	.	TGCGCCAGCAGCTTGACCCCGACAGGGGCCGAGGTCTCCTACGAGCAGTACTTC	CASSLTPTGAEVSYEQYF
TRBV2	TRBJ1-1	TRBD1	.	TGTGCCAGCAGGCCCGACAGGGGTACTGAAGCTTTCTTT	CASRPDRGTEAFF
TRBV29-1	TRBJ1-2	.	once	TGCAGCGTTCCTGACAGGATCTATGGCTACACCTTC	CSVPDRIYGYTF
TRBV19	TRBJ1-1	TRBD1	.	TGTGCCAGTAGTCCTTGGGACAGGGGAGGCACTGAAGCTTTCTTT	CASSPWDRGGTEAFF
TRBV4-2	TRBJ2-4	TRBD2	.	TGTGCCAGCAGCCAGGATGGGGAGGGATTAGCCAAAAACATTCAGTACTTC	CASSQDGEGLAKNIQYF
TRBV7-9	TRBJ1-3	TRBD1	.	TGTGCCAGCAGCTTAGCCGGGACAGGGGGCGGAAACACCATATATTTT	CASSLAGTGGGNTIYF
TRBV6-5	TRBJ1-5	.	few	TGTGCCAGCAGTTACTCGTTTGGGGGGAATCAGCCCCAGCATTTT	CASSYSFGGNQPQHF
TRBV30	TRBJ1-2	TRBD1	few	TGTGCCTGGAGGGACAGGGGTACAGCGCGAGGCTACACCTTC	CAWRDRGTARGYTF
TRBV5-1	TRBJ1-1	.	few	TGCGCCAGCACCAATGAGCGGGACATGAACACTGAAGCTTTCTTT	CASTNERDMNTEAFF
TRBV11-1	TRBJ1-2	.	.	TGTGCCAGCAGCCTACAGGGAAACTATGGCTACACCTTC	CASSLQGNYGYTF
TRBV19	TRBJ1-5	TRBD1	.	TGTGCCAGTAGTATTGCAGGGGGAAATCAGCCCCAGCATTTT	CASSIAGGNQPQHF